This T cell receptor beta chain was recorded in a study of shared clonotypes between healthy human individuals. Broader study findings: Clonotype sharing among donors, it was expected, would be affected by sequencing depth. Relative to their counterparts shared across all four donors, non-shared clonotypes exhibited diminished generation probabilities. Blood was the sole source, and tissue repertoires probably differ. Genetic and exposure-history diversity was limited by the few donors.

The trim removed 3 bases at V and 1 base at J, leaving 9 bases unmatched. Looked up from germline, CDR1 is LNHDA and CDR2 is SQIVND (reference sequence). CDR3 length: 17 amino acids. TCRdb's table, derived via immunoSEQ multiplex PCR, lists solely in-frame clones and lacks some. The sample has fewer than 850,000 clones; approximately 79% are singletons. As regards this clone: Its antigen is as yet unknown.

This TCR came from a woman between 25 and 40 years old in good health. Sequenced: memory CD4+ T cells sorted from blood. Documented subset: CD45RA-negative fraction. The genes are TRBV19 and TRBJ1-5; 7 nucleotides agree with TRBD1. The CDR3 DNA is TGTGCCAGTAGTATGACAGGGATTGCCTTCAGCAATCAGCCCCAGCATTTT. It encodes CASSMTGIAFSNQPQHF.